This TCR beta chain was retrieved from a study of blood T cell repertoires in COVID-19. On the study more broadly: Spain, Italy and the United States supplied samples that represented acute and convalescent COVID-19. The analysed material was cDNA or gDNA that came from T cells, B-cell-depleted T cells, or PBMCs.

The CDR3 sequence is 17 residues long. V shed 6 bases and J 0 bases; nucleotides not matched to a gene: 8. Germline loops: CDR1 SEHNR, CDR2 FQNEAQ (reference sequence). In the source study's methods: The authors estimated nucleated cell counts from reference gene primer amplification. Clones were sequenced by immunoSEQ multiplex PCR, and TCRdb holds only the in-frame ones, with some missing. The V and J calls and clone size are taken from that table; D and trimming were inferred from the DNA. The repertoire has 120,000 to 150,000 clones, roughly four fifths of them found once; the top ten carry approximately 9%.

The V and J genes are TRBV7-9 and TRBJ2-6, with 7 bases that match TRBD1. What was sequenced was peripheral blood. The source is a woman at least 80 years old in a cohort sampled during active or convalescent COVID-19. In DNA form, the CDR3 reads TGTGCCAGCAGGCGAGGGACAGCGAGCTCTGGGGCCAACGTCCTGACTTTC. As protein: CASRRGTASSGANVLTF.